The rows below give T cell receptor beta chains drawn from one sample of a study of CD8+CD57+ T cells in acquired aplastic anemia. One entry per CDR3 protein results from TCRdb running MiXCR on the reads. The sample has under 200,000 distinct CDR3 sequences, 40% to 50% seen once. Sequencing was performed on sorted CD4+, CD8+, or CD8+CD57+ T cells (not recorded which) from PBMCs. The receptor set was obtained from a human donor with aplastic anemia. The CDR3 runs from the conserved cysteine through the conserved F or W. The D gene is left open where the match is weak. Not all rows give a size; the values are once, few, many and, for expanded clones, a class.

J | V | size | D | CDR3 | DNA
TRBJ2-7 | TRBV5-5 | NA | NA | CASSRQELKQYF | TGTGCCAGCAGCCGTCAGGAACTCAAGCAGTACTTC
TRBJ1-1 | TRBV7-8 | NA | TRBD1 | CASSLAVGRGLTEAFF | TGTGCCAGCAGCTTAGCGGTGGGCAGGGGGCTTACTGAAGCTTTCTTT
TRBJ2-1 | TRBV29-1 | many | TRBD2 | CSVVPGLAVSGEQFF | TGCAGCGTCGTCCCGGGACTAGCGGTCTCTGGGGAGCAGTTCTTC
TRBJ2-6 | TRBV24-1 | many | NA | CATSVKSSGANVLTF | TGTGCCACCAGTGTAAAAAGTTCTGGGGCCAACGTCCTGACTTTC
TRBJ1-1 | TRBV30 | many | NA | CAWSQANTEAFF | TGTGCCTGGTCGCAGGCGAACACTGAAGCTTTCTTT
TRBJ2-1 | TRBV5-1 | NA | NA | CASSSGTDSYNEQFF | TGCGCCAGCAGCTCCGGGACGGACTCCTACAATGAGCAGTTCTTC
TRBJ2-2 | TRBV9 | NA | TRBD2 | CASSVGGGTGELFF | TGTGCCAGCAGCGTAGGCGGGGGCACCGGGGAGCTGTTTTTT
TRBJ2-3 | TRBV6-1 | NA | TRBD2 | CASSPGTRVDTQYF | TGTGCCAGCAGCCCCGGGACTAGAGTGGATACGCAGTATTTT
TRBJ2-3 | TRBV18 | NA | NA | CASSPSSAEDTQYF | TGTGCCAGCTCACCTTCCTCGGCGGAAGATACGCAGTATTTT
TRBJ1-1 | TRBV3-1 | NA | NA | CASSQGEHRNTEAFF | TGTGCCAGCAGCCAAGGAGAACACAGGAACACTGAAGCTTTCTTT
TRBJ2-7 | TRBV20-1 | NA | NA | CSARARSYEQYF | TGCAGTGCTAGGGCGCGGAGCTACGAGCAGTACTTC
TRBJ1-2 | TRBV5-5 | NA | NA | CASSLYDGGSQGYTF | TGTGCCAGCAGCTTGTATGATGGGGGGAGTCAGGGCTACACCTTC
TRBJ2-2 | TRBV15 | few | NA | CATSRDGIAELFF | TGTGCCACCAGCAGAGACGGGATTGCGGAGCTGTTTTTT
TRBJ2-5 | TRBV19 | NA | TRBD2 | CASSSTSGTGTQYF | TGTGCCAGTAGCTCGACTAGCGGGACGGGGACCCAGTACTTC
TRBJ2-3 | TRBV19 | NA | TRBD2 | CTSSVTSGSLDGTQYF | TGTACCAGTAGTGTGACTAGCGGGAGCTTGGACGGTACGCAGTATTTT
TRBJ2-7 | TRBV6-1 | many | TRBD2 | CASSRTSGGYEQYF | TGTGCCAGCAGTCGGACTAGCGGGGGCTACGAGCAGTACTTC
TRBJ2-1 | TRBV10-3 | NA | NA | CAISESMGGSANEQFF | TGTGCCATCAGTGAGTCGATGGGGGGTTCGGCCAATGAGCAGTTCTTC
TRBJ1-3 | TRBV28 | NA | NA | CASSLGTISGNTIYF | TGTGCCAGCAGTTTAGGCACGATCTCTGGAAACACCATATATTTT
TRBJ2-7 | TRBV10-3 | NA | TRBD2 | CAVSAQRGTYEQYF | TGTGCCGTCAGTGCTCAGCGGGGGACCTACGAGCAGTACTTC
TRBJ2-7 | TRBV5-1 | NA | NA | CASSLARRYEQYF | TGCGCCAGCAGCTTGGCCAGGCGATACGAGCAGTACTTC
TRBJ2-2 | TRBV12-3/TRBV12-4 | NA | NA | CASSLFVGELFF | TGCGCCAGCAGTTTGTTTGTTGGGGAGCTGTTTTTT
TRBJ2-1 | TRBV27 | many | NA | CASGRDHSYNEQFF | TGTGCCAGCGGCCGGGACCATTCCTACAATGAGCAGTTCTTC
TRBJ1-2 | TRBV7-2 | NA | TRBD1 | CASDPTGTGYYGYTF | TGTGCCAGCGATCCTACCGGGACAGGGTACTATGGCTACACCTTC
TRBJ2-3 | TRBV2 | NA | NA | CASSSDRSDTQYF | TGTGCCAGCAGCTCCGACAGGTCTGATACGCAGTATTTT
TRBJ2-7 | TRBV20-1 | many | NA | CSAFQVVGYEQYF | TGCAGTGCTTTCCAGGTGGTGGGATACGAGCAGTACTTC
TRBJ2-1 | TRBV15 | many | TRBD2 | CATSRGPQRGYNEQFF | TGTGCCACCAGCAGAGGTCCTCAGCGGGGCTACAATGAGCAGTTCTTC
TRBJ1-1 | TRBV6-1 | many | TRBD1 | CASSTDRGNEAFF | TGTGCCAGCAGTACAGACAGGGGGAATGAAGCTTTCTTT
TRBJ1-3 | TRBV15 | NA | NA | CATSRDSRNTIYF | TGTGCCACCAGCAGAGATAGTCGAAACACCATATATTTT
TRBJ2-7 | TRBV3-1 | NA | TRBD2 | CASRQSPGGEQYF | TGTGCCAGCAGACAGTCCCCGGGAGGCGAGCAGTACTTC
TRBJ2-7 | TRBV29-1 | many | NA | CSVRGPGAAYEQYF | TGCAGCGTCCGAGGGCCCGGGGCCGCCTACGAGCAGTACTTC
TRBJ2-1 | TRBV24-1 | NA | TRBD2 | CATSLAGRDNEQFF | TGTGCCACCAGTCTAGCGGGGCGAGACAATGAGCAGTTCTTC
TRBJ1-1 | TRBV20-1 | few | NA | CSARDPHRITEAFF | TGCAGTGCTAGAGATCCTCACAGAATCACTGAAGCTTTCTTT
TRBJ2-2 | TRBV9 | many | NA | CASTRSGELFF | TGTGCCAGCACCCGTTCCGGGGAGCTGTTTTTT
TRBJ2-2 | TRBV24-1 | NA | TRBD1 | CATQQGAGELFF | TGTGCCACCCAACAGGGGGCCGGGGAGCTGTTTTTT
TRBJ2-7 | TRBV7-9 | once | NA | CASNARRGEQYF | TGTGCCAGCAACGCTCGGAGGGGCGAGCAGTACTTC
TRBJ2-5 | TRBV10-3 | NA | TRBD2 | CAISESRLAGALETQYF | TGTGCCATCAGTGAGTCGCGACTAGCGGGAGCTCTAGAGACCCAGTACTTC
TRBJ2-2 | TRBV25-1 | NA | NA | CASSESLRWSYTGELFF | TGTGCCAGCAGTGAAAGTTTAAGGTGGTCGTACACCGGGGAGCTGTTTTTT
TRBJ2-6 | TRBV29-1 | NA | NA | CSVEDVPEAF | TGCAGCGTTGAAGATGTACCTGAAGCTTTC
TRBJ1-4 | TRBV6-1 | NA | TRBD1 | CASLREGQGSGKLFF | TGTGCCAGCCTGAGGGAGGGACAGGGCTCAGGAAAACTGTTTTTT
TRBJ2-3 | TRBV20-1 | NA | NA | CSVRGARTDTQYF | TGCAGTGTGAGGGGTGCACGCACAGATACGCAGTATTTT
TRBJ1-1 | TRBV6-1 | NA | TRBD1 | CASSTGQGVEAFF | TGTGCCAGCAGTACCGGACAGGGAGTTGAGGCTTTCTTT
TRBJ2-5 | TRBV12-3/TRBV12-4 | many | NA | CASSPGLRGETQYF | TGTGCCAGCAGCCCCGGACTTCGGGGAGAGACCCAGTACTTC
TRBJ2-5 | TRBV2 | NA | TRBD2 | CAYKAGGLETQYF | TGCGCTTATAAGGCGGGAGGGCTTGAGACCCAGTACTTC
TRBJ2-1 | TRBV24-1 | NA | NA | CATSQGGGYNEQFF | TGTGCCACCAGTCAAGGAGGGGGTTACAATGAGCAGTTCTTC
TRBJ2-7 | TRBV19 | NA | NA | CASSWGDSYEQYF | TGTGCCAGTAGTTGGGGGGATTCCTACGAGCAGTACTTC
TRBJ2-5 | TRBV10-3 | many | NA | CAATEGGTGTQYF | TGTGCCGCCACGGAAGGGGGGACGGGGACCCAGTACTTC
TRBJ1-1 | TRBV5-1 | NA | NA | CASSLSGITEAFF | TGCGCCAGCAGCTTGTCAGGGATAACTGAAGCTTTCTTT
TRBJ2-1 | TRBV19 | many | TRBD2 | CASSPIAGGSYNEQFF | TGTGCCAGTAGCCCTATAGCGGGGGGATCCTACAATGAGCAGTTCTTC
TRBJ2-7 | TRBV15 | NA | NA | CATSSWGSSYEQYF | TGTGCCACCAGCTCCTGGGGGAGCTCCTACGAGCAGTACTTC
TRBJ2-3 | TRBV10-3 | NA | NA | CAISEGAASTDTQYF | TGTGCCATCAGTGAGGGGGCAGCTAGCACAGATACGCAGTATTTT
TRBJ1-4 | TRBV5-1 | NA | TRBD1 | CASSLGQGANEKLFF | TGCGCCAGCAGCTTGGGGCAGGGGGCTAATGAAAAACTGTTTTTT
TRBJ2-1 | TRBV24-1 | few | NA | CATSDSPGQIHEQFF | TGTGCCACCAGTGATTCCCCCGGACAAATCCATGAGCAGTTCTTC
TRBJ2-3 | TRBV9 | NA | NA | CASSVDQGPRTDTQYF | TGTGCCAGCAGCGTCGATCAGGGGCCTCGCACAGATACGCAGTATTTT
TRBJ1-6 | TRBV11-1 | NA | TRBD1 | CASSLAMTGGNSPLHF | TGTGCCAGCAGCTTAGCGATGACAGGGGGTAATTCACCCCTCCACTTT
TRBJ1-1 | TRBV10-3 | NA | TRBD1 | CAISRQGLGTDTEAFF | TGTGCCATCAGTAGACAGGGCCTTGGAACGGACACTGAAGCTTTCTTT
TRBJ2-1 | TRBV5-1 | many | TRBD1 | CASSGTGSSRGYNEQFF | TGCGCCAGCTCCGGGACAGGGAGCTCTCGTGGATACAATGAGCAGTTCTTC
TRBJ1-2 | TRBV19 | NA | TRBD1 | CASSIVSRGNYGYTF | TGTGCCAGTAGTATAGTGTCCAGGGGGAACTATGGCTACACCTTC
TRBJ2-3 | TRBV2 | many | TRBD2 | CASIREIAGLAGSATQYF | TGTGCCAGCATCCGGGAAATAGCCGGACTAGCGGGATCCGCTACGCAGTATTTT
TRBJ2-1 | TRBV5-1 | many | NA | CASSSGSGSWNEQFF | TGCGCCAGCAGCTCGGGGTCGGGGTCATGGAATGAGCAGTTCTTC
TRBJ1-2 | TRBV12-3/TRBV12-4 | many | TRBD1 | CASTRTGMAYGYTF | TGTGCCAGCACCCGGACAGGGATGGCCTATGGCTACACCTTC